This T cell receptor (beta chain) was recovered during a study of patients and donors after allogeneic stem cell transplantation. The CDR3 runs 13 residues. CDR1 SQVTM and CDR2 ANQGSEA come from the germline V gene. A word on this clonotype: The germline gene is not matched at one end of the junction; a read error may be the cause.

TCRdb re-called the RT-PCR reads with MiXCR, one entry per CDR3 protein. The data hold approximately 200,000 distinct CDR3 sequences, with around two fifths observed a single time. This chain joins TRBV29-1 and TRBJ1-4, with D unresolved. Input material: blood, either unsorted or a sorted T cell fraction (not recorded which). This receptor was taken from a human donor who was either an allogeneic HSCT recipient or a stem cell or donor lymphocyte infusion donor (not recorded which). It is not recorded whose cells these are; they may come from a transplant donor. In DNA, the CDR3 is TGCAGCGTTGGGACCCCGAGTCGTGAAGAACTGTTTTTT. Its translation is CSVGTPSREELFF.